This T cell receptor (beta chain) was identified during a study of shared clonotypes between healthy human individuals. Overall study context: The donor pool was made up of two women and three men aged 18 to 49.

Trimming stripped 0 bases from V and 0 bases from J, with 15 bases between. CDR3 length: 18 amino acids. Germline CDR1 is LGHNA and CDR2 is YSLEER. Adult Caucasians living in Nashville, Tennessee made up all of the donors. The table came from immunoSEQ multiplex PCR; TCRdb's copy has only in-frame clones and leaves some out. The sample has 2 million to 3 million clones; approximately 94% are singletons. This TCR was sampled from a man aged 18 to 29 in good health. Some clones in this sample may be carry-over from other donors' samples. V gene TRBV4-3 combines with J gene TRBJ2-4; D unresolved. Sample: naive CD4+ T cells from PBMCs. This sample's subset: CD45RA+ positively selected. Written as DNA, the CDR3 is TGCGCCAGCAGCCAAGATCTATCTCAGAACTTAGCCAAAAACATTCAGTACTTC. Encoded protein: CASSQDLSQNLAKNIQYF.